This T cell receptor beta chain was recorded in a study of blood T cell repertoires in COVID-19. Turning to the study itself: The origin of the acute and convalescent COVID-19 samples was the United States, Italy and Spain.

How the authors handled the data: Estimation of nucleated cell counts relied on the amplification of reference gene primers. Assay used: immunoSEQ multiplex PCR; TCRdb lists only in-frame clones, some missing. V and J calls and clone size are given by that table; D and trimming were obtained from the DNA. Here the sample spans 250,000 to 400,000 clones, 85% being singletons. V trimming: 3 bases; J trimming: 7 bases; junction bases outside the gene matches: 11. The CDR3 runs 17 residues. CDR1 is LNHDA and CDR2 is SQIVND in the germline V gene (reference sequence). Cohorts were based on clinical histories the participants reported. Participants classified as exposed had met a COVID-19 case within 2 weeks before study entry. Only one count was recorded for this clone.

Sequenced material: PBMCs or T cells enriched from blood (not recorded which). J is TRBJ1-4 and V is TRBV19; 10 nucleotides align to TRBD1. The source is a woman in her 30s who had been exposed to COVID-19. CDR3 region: CASSIGQGGSFGEKLFF. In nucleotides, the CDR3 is TGTGCCAGTAGTATCGGACAGGGGGGTTCTTTTGGTGAAAAACTGTTTTTT.